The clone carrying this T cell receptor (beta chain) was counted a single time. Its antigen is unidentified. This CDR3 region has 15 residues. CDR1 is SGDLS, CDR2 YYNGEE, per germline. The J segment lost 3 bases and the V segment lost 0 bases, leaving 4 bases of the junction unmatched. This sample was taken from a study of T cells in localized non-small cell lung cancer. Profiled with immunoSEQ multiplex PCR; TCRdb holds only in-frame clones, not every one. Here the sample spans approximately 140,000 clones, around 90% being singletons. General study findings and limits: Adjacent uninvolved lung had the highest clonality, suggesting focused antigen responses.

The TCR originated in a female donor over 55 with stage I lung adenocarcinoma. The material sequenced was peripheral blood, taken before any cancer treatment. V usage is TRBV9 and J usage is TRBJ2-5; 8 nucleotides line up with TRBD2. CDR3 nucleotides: TGTGCCAGCAGCGTAGTCGGGGGGGCGAAAGAGACCCAGTACTTC. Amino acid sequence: CASSVVGGAKETQYF.